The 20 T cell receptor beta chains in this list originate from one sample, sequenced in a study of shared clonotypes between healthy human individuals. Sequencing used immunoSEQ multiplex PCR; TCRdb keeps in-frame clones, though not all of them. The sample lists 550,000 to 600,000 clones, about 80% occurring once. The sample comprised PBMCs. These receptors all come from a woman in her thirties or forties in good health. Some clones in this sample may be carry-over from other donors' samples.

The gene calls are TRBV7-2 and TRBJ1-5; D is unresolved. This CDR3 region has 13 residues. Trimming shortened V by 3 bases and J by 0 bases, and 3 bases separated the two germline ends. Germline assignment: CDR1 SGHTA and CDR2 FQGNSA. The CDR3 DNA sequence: TGTGCCAGCAGCTTGATTAGCAATCAGCCCCAGCATTTT. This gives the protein CASSLISNQPQHF.

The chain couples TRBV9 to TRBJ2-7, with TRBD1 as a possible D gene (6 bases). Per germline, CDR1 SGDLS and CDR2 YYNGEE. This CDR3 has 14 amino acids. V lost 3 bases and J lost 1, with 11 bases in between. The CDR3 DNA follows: TGTGCCAGCAGCGAGTGGGACAAATCCTACGAGCAGTACTTC. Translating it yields CASSEWDKSYEQYF. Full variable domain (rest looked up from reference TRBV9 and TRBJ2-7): DSGVTQTPKHLITATGQRVTLRCSPRSGDLSVYWYQQSLDQGLQFLIQYYNGEERAKGNILERFSAQQFPDLHSELNLSSLELGDSALYFCASSEWDKSYEQYFGPGTRLTVT.

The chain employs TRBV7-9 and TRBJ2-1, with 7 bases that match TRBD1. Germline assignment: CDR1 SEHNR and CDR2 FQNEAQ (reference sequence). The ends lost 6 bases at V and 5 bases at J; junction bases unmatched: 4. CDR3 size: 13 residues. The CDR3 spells CASSPDRNNEQFF. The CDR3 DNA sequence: TGTGCCAGCAGTCCGGACAGGAACAATGAGCAGTTCTTC.

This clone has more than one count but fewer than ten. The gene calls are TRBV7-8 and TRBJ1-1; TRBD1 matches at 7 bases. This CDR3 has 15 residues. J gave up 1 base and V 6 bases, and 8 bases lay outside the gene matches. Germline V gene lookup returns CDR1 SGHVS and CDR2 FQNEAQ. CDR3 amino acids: CASSSNRGWNTEAFF. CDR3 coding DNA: TGTGCCAGCAGTTCAAACAGGGGATGGAACACTGAAGCTTTCTTT. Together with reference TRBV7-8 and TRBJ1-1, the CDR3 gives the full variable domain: GAGVSQSPRYKVAKRGQDVALRCDPISGHVSLFWYQQALGQGPEFLTYFQNEAQLDKSGLPSDRFFAERPEGSVSTLKIQRTQQEDSAVYLCASSSNRGWNTEAFFGQGTRLTVV.

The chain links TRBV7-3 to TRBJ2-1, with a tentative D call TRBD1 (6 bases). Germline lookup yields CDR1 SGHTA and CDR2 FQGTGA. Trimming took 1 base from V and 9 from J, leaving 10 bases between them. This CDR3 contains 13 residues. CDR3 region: CASSLIPTGEQFF. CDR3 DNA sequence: TGTGCCAGCAGCTTAATCCCGACAGGTGAGCAGTTCTTC. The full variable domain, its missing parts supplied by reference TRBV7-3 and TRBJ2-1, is GAGVSQTPSNKVTEKGKYVELRCDPISGHTALYWYRQSLGQGPEFLIYFQGTGAADDSGLPNDRFFAVRPEGSVSTLKIQRTERGDSAVYLCASSLIPTGEQFFGPGTRLTVL.

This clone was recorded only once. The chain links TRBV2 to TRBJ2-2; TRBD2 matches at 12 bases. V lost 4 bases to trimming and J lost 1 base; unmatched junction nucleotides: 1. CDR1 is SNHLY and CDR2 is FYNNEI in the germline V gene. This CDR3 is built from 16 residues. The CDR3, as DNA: TGTGCCAGCAGTGGGACTAGCGGGATGAACACCGGGGAGCTGTTTTTT. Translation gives CASSGTSGMNTGELFF.

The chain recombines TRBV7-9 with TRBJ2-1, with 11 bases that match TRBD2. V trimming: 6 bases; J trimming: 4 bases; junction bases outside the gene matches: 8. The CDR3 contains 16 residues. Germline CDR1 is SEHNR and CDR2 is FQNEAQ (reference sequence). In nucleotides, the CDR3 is TGTGCCAGCAGACCAACTAGCGGGAGTACATACAATGAGCAGTTCTTC. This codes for CASRPTSGSTYNEQFF.

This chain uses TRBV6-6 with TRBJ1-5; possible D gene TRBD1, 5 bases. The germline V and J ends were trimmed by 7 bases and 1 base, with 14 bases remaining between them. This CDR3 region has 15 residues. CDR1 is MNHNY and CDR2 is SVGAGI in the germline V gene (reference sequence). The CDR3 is CASTTGQESNQPQHF. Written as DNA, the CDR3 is TGTGCCAGCACCACTGGACAAGAGAGCAATCAGCCCCAGCATTTT.

DNA of the CDR3: TGTGCCCTTACCCCCCGAAACTCCTACGAGCAGTACTTC. Translating it yields CALTPRNSYEQYF. This sequence joins TRBV30 and TRBJ2-7; D is ambiguous. Trimming took off 8 bases at V and 0 bases at J, with 14 bases between the two ends. CDR1 and CDR2 (germline): GTSNPN, SVGIG (reference sequence). The CDR3 covers 13 residues.

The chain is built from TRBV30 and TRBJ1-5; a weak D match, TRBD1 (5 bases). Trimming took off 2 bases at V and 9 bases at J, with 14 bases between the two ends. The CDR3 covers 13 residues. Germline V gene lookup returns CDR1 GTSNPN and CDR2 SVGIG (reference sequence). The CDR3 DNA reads TGTGCCTGGAGTCTTAGGGACTCGGGGCCCCAGCATTTT. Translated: CAWSLRDSGPQHF.

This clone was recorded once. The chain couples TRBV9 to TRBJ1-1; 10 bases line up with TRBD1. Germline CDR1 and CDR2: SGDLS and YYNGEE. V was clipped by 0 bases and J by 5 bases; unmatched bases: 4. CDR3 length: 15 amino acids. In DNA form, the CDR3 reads TGTGCCAGCAGCGTAGCTTGGGACAGGGGTACTGAAGCTTTCTTT. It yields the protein CASSVAWDRGTEAFF.

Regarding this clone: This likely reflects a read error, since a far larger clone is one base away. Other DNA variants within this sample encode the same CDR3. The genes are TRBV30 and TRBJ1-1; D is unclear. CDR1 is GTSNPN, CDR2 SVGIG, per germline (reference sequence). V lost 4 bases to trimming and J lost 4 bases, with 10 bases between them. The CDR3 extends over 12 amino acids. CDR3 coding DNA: TGTGCCTGGAAGCGTGGGTCCACTGAAGCTTTCTTT. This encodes CAWKRGSTEAFF.

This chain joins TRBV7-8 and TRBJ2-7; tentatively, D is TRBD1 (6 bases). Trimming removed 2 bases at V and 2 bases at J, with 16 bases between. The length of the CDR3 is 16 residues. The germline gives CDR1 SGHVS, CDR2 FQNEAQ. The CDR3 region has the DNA TGTGCCAGCAGCTTATGGGGACAACAGTCCGCCTACGAGCAGTACTTC. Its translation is CASSLWGQQSAYEQYF.

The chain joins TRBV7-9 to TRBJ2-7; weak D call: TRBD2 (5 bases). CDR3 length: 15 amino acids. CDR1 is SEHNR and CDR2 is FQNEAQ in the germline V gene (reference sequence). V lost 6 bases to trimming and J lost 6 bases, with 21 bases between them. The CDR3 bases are TGTGCCAGCAGAAAGGATAGTGGGAGCCTCTCCGAGCAGTACTTC. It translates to CASRKDSGSLSEQYF.

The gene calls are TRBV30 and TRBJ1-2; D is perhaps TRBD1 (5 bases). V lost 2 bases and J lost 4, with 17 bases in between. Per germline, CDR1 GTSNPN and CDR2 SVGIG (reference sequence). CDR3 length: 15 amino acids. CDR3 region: CAWSRGGQGTYGYTF. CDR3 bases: TGTGCCTGGAGTAGAGGTGGGCAGGGAACCTATGGCTACACCTTC.

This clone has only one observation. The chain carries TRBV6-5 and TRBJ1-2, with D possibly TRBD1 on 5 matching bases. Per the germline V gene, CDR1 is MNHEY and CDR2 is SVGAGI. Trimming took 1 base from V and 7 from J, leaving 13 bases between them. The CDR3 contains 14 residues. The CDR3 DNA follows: TGTGCCAGCAGTTACTGGGGCTTGGCAGTTGGCTACACCTTC. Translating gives CASSYWGLAVGYTF.

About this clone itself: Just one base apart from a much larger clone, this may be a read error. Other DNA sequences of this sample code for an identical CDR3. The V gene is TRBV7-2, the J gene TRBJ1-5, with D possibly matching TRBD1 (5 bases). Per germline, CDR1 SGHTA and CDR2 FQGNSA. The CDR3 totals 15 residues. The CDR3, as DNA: TGTGCTAGCAGCTTAGTCTCAGGGAGCAATCAGCCCCAGCATTTT. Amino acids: CASSLVSGSNQPQHF. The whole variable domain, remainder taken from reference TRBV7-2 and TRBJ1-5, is GAGVSQSPSNKVTEKGKDVELRCDPISGHTALYWYRQSLGQGLEFLIYFQGNSAPDKSGLPSDRFSAERTGGSVSTLTIQRTQQEDSAVYLCASSLVSGSNQPQHFGDGTRLSIL.

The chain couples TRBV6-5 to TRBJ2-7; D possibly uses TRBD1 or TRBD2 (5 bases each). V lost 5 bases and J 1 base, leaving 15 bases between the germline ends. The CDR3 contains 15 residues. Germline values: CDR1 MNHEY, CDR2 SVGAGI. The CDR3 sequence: CASSGTSEGSYEQYF. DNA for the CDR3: TGTGCCAGCAGTGGAACCTCAGAGGGGTCCTACGAGCAGTACTTC.

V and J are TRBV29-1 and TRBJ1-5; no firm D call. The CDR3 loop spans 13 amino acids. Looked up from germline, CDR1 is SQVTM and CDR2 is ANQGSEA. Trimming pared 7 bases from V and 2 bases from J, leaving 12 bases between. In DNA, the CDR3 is TGCAGCGCAAAGACCGCGGGCAATCAGCCCCAGCATTTT. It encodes CSAKTAGNQPQHF.

The CDR3 coding sequence is TGTGCCAGCAGTCGCCTAGCGGGAGGTACAGATACGCAGTATTTT. Translation gives CASSRLAGGTDTQYF. The V and J genes are TRBV6-1 and TRBJ2-3; 11 bases are a match to TRBD2. The CDR3 has 15 amino acids. Per the germline V gene, CDR1 is MNHNS and CDR2 is SASEGT. V was pared by 5 bases and J by 3 bases, with 4 bases of the junction left unmatched.